This T cell receptor (beta chain) emerged from a study of blood T cell repertoires in COVID-19. The repertoire was sequenced with immunoSEQ multiplex PCR; TCRdb's copy has only in-frame clones and lacks some. Among just under 100,000 clones, just over 85% were seen once, and the ten largest hold roughly 13%. Trimming stripped 2 bases from V and 1 base from J, with 5 bases between. The length of the CDR3 is 13 residues. This clone was seen a single time. The TCR sequence derives from a woman aged 55-75 years in a cohort sampled during active or convalescent COVID-19. J is TRBJ2-5 and V is TRBV12-3 or TRBV12-4; D is unclear. The sample was peripheral blood. CDR3 protein: CASSLFSQETQYF. CDR3 nucleotides: TGTGCCAGCAGTTTATTTAGCCAAGAGACCCAGTACTTC.